The sequence of this TCR beta chain was determined in a study of shared clonotypes between healthy human individuals. Points from the study as a whole: Clonotype sharing among donors was thought likely to change with sequencing depth.

Genomic DNA came from about 97 million PBMCs in unsorted samples. Per the germline V gene, CDR1 is WSHSY and CDR2 is SAAADI. The CDR3 covers 14 residues. J gave up 7 bases and V 6 bases, and 8 bases lay outside the gene matches. Assay: immunoSEQ multiplex PCR; the TCRdb copy retains only in-frame clones and omits some. The repertoire includes about 490,000 clones, 78% of them detected once, and about 12% sits in the top ten. Ten or more counts support this clone. Its antigen is currently unknown. The clonotype comes from a woman aged 40 to 49 in good health. Some clones in this sample may be carry-over from other donors' samples. The sample taken for sequencing was PBMCs. The rearrangement links TRBV10-2 to TRBJ2-1; TRBD2 aligns across 8 bases. The CDR3 DNA reads TGCGCCAGCAGGAGACCCTCGGGGGGGAATGAGCAGTTCTTC. It yields the protein CASRRPSGGNEQFF.